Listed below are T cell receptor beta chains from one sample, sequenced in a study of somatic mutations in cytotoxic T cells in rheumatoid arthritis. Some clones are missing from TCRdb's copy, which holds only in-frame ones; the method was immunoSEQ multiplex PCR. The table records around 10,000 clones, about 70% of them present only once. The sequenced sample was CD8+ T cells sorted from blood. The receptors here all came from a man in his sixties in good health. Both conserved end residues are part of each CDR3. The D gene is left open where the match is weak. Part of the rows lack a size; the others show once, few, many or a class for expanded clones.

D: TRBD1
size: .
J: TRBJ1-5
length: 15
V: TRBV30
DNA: TGTGCCTGGGCCCCCGGTCAGGGGGGTGAGCAGCCCCAGCATTTT
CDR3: CAWAPGQGGEQPQHF

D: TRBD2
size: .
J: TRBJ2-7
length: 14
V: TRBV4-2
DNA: TGTGCCAGCAGCCTAGCGGGGGACTACTACGAGCAGTACTTC
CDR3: CASSLAGDYYEQYF

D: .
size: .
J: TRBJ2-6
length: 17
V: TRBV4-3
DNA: TGCGCCAGCAGCCAAGACGGCCCTACCTCTGGGGCCAACGTCCTGACTTTC
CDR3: CASSQDGPTSGANVLTF

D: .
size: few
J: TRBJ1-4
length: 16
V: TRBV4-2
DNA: TGTGCCAGCAGCCAAGTAGAGTCAGGGAAAGATGAAAAACTGTTTTTT
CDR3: CASSQVESGKDEKLFF

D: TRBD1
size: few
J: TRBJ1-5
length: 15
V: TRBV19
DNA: TGTGCCAGTAGTATTGGGACAGGGGCAGCTCAGCCCCAGCATTTT
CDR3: CASSIGTGAAQPQHF

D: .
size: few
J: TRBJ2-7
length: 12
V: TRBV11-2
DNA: TGTGCCAGCAGCTTAGGAAGCCACGAGCAGTACTTC
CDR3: CASSLGSHEQYF

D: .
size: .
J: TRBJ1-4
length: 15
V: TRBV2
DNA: TGTGCCAGCAGTGAAGGGGGACAAGTTAATGAAAAACTGTTTTTT
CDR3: CASSEGGQVNEKLFF

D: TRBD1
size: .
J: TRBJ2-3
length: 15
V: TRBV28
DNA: TGTGCCAGCAGTTCCGGGACAGGGGAGGCAGATACGCAGTATTTT
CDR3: CASSSGTGEADTQYF

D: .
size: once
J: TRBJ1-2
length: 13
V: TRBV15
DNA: TGTGCCACCAGCCCAGGTTCTAACTATGGCTACACCTTC
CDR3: CATSPGSNYGYTF

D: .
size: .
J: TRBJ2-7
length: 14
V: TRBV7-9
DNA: TGTGCCAGCAGCTTAACAGGAACTCGAAACGAGCAGTACTTC
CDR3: CASSLTGTRNEQYF

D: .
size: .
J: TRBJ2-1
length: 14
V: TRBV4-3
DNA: TGCGCCAGCAGCCAAGAGGTAGAGCTGGCCGAGCAGTTCTTC
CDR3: CASSQEVELAEQFF

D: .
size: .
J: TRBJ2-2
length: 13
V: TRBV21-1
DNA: TGTGCCAGCAGCACAGGACCCCCCGGGGAGCTGTTTTTT
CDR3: CASSTGPPGELFF

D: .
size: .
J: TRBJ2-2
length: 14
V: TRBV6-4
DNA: TGTGCCAGCAGTGAGGCGGCAGATACCGGGGAGCTGTTTTTT
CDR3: CASSEAADTGELFF

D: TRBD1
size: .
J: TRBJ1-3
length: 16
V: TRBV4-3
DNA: TGCGCCAGCAGCCAAGATCGAGGGACAGAAGGAAACACCATATATTTT
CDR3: CASSQDRGTEGNTIYF

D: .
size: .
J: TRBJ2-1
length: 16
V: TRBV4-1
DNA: TGCGCCAGCAGCCAAGAGTCCCTCACGAGGGACAATGAGCAGTTCTTC
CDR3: CASSQESLTRDNEQFF

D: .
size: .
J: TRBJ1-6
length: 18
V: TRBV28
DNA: TGTGCCAGCAGTTTTGGTCAGGGGACGAGCTCCTATAATTCACCCCTCCACTTT
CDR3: CASSFGQGTSSYNSPLHF

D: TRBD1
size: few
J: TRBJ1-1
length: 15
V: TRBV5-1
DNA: TGCGCCAGCAGCTTGTTGACAGGGTGGAACACTGAAGCTTTCTTT
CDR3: CASSLLTGWNTEAFF

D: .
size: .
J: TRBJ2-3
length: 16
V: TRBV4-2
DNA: TGTGCCAGCAGCCAAGATCTGCTAGCGTGGGGGGATACGCAGTATTTT
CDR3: CASSQDLLAWGDTQYF

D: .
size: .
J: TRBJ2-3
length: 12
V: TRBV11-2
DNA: TGTGCCAGCAGCTTAGACGCCGAAGGGCAGTATTTT
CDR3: CASSLDAEGQYF

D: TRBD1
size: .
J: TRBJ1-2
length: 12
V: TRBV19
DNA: TGTGCCAGTAGTATCGACAGGGTTGGCTACACCTTC
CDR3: CASSIDRVGYTF

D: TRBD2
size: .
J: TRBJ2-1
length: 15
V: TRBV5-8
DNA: TGTGCCAGCAGCTGGGGGGGACTAGGCCACAATGAGCAGTTCTTC
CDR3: CASSWGGLGHNEQFF

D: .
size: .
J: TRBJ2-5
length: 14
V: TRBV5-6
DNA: TGTGCCAGCAGTACTTTACCGAGTGGGGAGACCCAGTACTTC
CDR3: CASSTLPSGETQYF

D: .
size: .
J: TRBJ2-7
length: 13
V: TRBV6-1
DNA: TGTGCCAGCAGTGAAGGAACGGATTACGAGCAGTACTTC
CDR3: CASSEGTDYEQYF

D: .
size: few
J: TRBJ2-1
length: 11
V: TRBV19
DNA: TGTGCCAGTAGTATTTCCGGACTACTGCTCTTC
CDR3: CASSISGLLLF

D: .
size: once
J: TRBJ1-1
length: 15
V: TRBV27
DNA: TGTGCCAGCAGGGAAATATACCAAATGAACACTGAAGCTTTCTTT
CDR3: CASREIYQMNTEAFF

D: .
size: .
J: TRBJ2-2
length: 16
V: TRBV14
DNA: TGTGCCAGCAGACTTAGAGATAGGGGAAACACCGGGGAGCTGTTTTTT
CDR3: CASRLRDRGNTGELFF

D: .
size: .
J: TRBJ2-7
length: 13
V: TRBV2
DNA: TGTGCCAGCAGTGAAGCAAGCTCCTACGAGCAGTACTTC
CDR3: CASSEASSYEQYF

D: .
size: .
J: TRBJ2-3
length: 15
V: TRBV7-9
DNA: TGTGCCAGCAGCTTAGGAGGGGTAACCACAGATACGCAGTATTTT
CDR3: CASSLGGVTTDTQYF

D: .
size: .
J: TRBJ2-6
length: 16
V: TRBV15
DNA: TGTGCCACCAGCAGAGTCAGTCCCTCTGGGGCCAACGTCCTGACTTTC
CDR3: CATSRVSPSGANVLTF

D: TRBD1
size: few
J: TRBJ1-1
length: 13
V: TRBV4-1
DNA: TGCGCCAGCAGCCAACCGGGACAGGGGGCGCCTCGCTTT
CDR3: CASSQPGQGAPRF

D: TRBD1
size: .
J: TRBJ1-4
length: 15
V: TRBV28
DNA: TGTGCCAGCAGTTTTTTGGACAGGCCGAATGAAAAACTGTTTTTT
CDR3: CASSFLDRPNEKLFF

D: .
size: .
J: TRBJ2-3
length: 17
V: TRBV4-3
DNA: TGCGCCAGCAGCCAAGATCTAGGAGGGGGCGCGGGAGGTACGCAGTATTTT
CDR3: CASSQDLGGGAGGTQYF

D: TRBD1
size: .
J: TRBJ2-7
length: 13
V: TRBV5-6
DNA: TGTGCCAGCAGCGGGACAGGGGTTTACGAGCAGTACTTC
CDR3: CASSGTGVYEQYF

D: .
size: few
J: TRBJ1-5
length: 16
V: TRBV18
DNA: TGTGCCAGCTCACAGGAGACAGCGTATAGCAATCAGCCCCAGCATTTT
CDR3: CASSQETAYSNQPQHF

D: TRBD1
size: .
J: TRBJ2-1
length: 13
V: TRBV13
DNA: TGTGCCAGCAGCCGAGACAGGGGCAATGAGCAGTTCTTC
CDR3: CASSRDRGNEQFF